The rows below give T cell receptor beta chains drawn from one sample of a study of post-analysis software for immune sequencing data. Each CDR3 protein gets one entry after TCRdb re-called the PCR reads with MiXCR. The sample carries fewer than 850,000 distinct CDR3 sequences, 35% to 55% recorded once. The source material was blood. Source of these receptors: a girl aged 5 to 17 with multiple sclerosis. CDR3s include the opening cysteine and the closing phenylalanine or tryptophan. D genes are given only for firm matches. Clone size is stated in some rows and not others, as once, few, many or a class when expanded.

cdr3_aa: CSVTSGSVWDNEQFF
cdr3_nt: TGCAGCGTCACTAGCGGGAGTGTGTGGGACAATGAGCAGTTCTTC
v_call: TRBV29-1
j_call: TRBJ2-1
clone_size: NA
d_call: TRBD2

cdr3_aa: CASSLGVRDPEAFF
cdr3_nt: TGTGCCAGCAGCTTAGGGGTCAGGGATCCTGAAGCTTTCTTT
v_call: TRBV11-2
j_call: TRBJ1-1
clone_size: NA
d_call: NA

cdr3_aa: CASSLRGKYNEQFF
cdr3_nt: TGTGCCAGCAGTTTGCGCGGAAAATACAATGAGCAGTTCTTC
v_call: TRBV6-5
j_call: TRBJ2-1
clone_size: few
d_call: NA

cdr3_aa: CATSPLSGTVGEDEQFF
cdr3_nt: TGTGCCACCAGTCCCTTGTCAGGGACAGTGGGAGAAGATGAGCAGTTCTTC
v_call: TRBV24-1
j_call: TRBJ2-1
clone_size: NA
d_call: TRBD1

cdr3_aa: CASSLELVGSEQYF
cdr3_nt: TGTGCCAGCAGCTTAGAGCTAGTAGGGAGCGAGCAGTACTTC
v_call: TRBV7-6
j_call: TRBJ2-7
clone_size: NA
d_call: NA

cdr3_aa: CASSFGTSGRAETQYF
cdr3_nt: TGTGCCAGCAGCTTCGGGACTAGCGGGAGAGCGGAGACCCAGTACTTC
v_call: TRBV28
j_call: TRBJ2-5
clone_size: few
d_call: TRBD2

cdr3_aa: CSVTGTGEKLFF
cdr3_nt: TGCAGCGTGACCGGGACAGGGGAAAAACTGTTTTTT
v_call: TRBV29-1
j_call: TRBJ1-4
clone_size: few
d_call: TRBD1

cdr3_aa: CATFGGLGYGYTF
cdr3_nt: TGTGCCACCTTCGGGGGCCTAGGTTATGGCTACACCTTC
v_call: TRBV12-3/TRBV12-4
j_call: TRBJ1-2
clone_size: few
d_call: NA

cdr3_aa: CASSNPGTGGNGYTF
cdr3_nt: TGTGCCAGCAGTAACCCCGGGACAGGGGGCAATGGCTACACCTTC
v_call: TRBV6-5
j_call: TRBJ1-2
clone_size: NA
d_call: TRBD1

cdr3_aa: CSVVASGAIQETQYF
cdr3_nt: TGCAGCGTTGTCGCTAGCGGGGCTATCCAAGAGACCCAGTACTTC
v_call: TRBV29-1
j_call: TRBJ2-5
clone_size: many
d_call: TRBD2

cdr3_aa: CSATGTLYNEQFF
cdr3_nt: TGCAGTGCCACCGGGACACTTTACAATGAGCAGTTCTTC
v_call: TRBV20-1
j_call: TRBJ2-1
clone_size: few
d_call: NA

cdr3_aa: CASSLGRLDYEQYF
cdr3_nt: TGCGCCAGCAGCTTGGGCCGACTAGACTACGAGCAGTACTTC
v_call: TRBV5-1
j_call: TRBJ2-7
clone_size: few
d_call: NA

cdr3_aa: CSVDLIGLAISSYNEQFF
cdr3_nt: TGCAGCGTTGATTTAATTGGACTAGCGATAAGCTCCTACAATGAGCAGTTCTTC
v_call: TRBV29-1
j_call: TRBJ2-1
clone_size: NA
d_call: TRBD2

cdr3_aa: CASSVVPRKGRENEQYF
cdr3_nt: TGTGCCAGCAGCGTGGTTCCCCGCAAGGGGCGGGAGAACGAGCAGTACTTC
v_call: TRBV9
j_call: TRBJ2-7
clone_size: NA
d_call: TRBD2

cdr3_aa: CSAGRNAGGPRYEQYF
cdr3_nt: TGCAGTGCTGGACGGAACGCGGGAGGGCCACGGTACGAGCAGTACTTC
v_call: TRBV20-1
j_call: TRBJ2-7
clone_size: NA
d_call: TRBD2

cdr3_aa: CASSLLTSGSLDEQFF
cdr3_nt: TGTGCCAGCAGTTTATTGACTAGCGGGAGTTTAGATGAGCAGTTCTTC
v_call: TRBV27
j_call: TRBJ2-1
clone_size: NA
d_call: TRBD2

cdr3_aa: CASSLVGARRAYEQYF
cdr3_nt: TGTGCCAGCAGTTTGGTGGGGGCAAGGCGGGCCTACGAGCAGTACTTC
v_call: TRBV28
j_call: TRBJ2-7
clone_size: few
d_call: NA